What follows are 26 T cell receptor beta chains derived from one specimen sequenced in a study of shared clonotypes between healthy human individuals. Clones were sequenced by immunoSEQ multiplex PCR, and TCRdb holds only the in-frame ones, with some missing. The sample includes around 440,000 clones, 70% to 80% of them seen just once. The sequenced material came from PBMCs. These receptors came from a woman in her forties in good health. Some clones in this sample may be carry-over from other donors' samples.

This chain connects TRBV14 to TRBJ1-2; TRBD1 is a possible D gene (5 bases). The CDR3 spans 14 residues. The V and J ends lost 0 bases and 8 bases respectively, with 13 bases between them. Germline V gene lookup returns CDR1 SGHDN and CDR2 FVKESK. The CDR3 region has the DNA TGTGCCAGCAGCCAAGATAGGGGTCGACGCGGCTACACCTTC. It codes for CASSQDRGRRGYTF.

CDR3 sequence (DNA): TGTGCCAGCTCACTTCAACAGGGTGTTAATGAAAAACTGTTTTTT. This sequence encodes CASSLQQGVNEKLFF. The chain is built from TRBV18 and TRBJ1-4; weak D call: TRBD1 (6 bases). V lost 4 bases, J lost 4 bases, and 13 bases lay in between. Germline assignment: CDR1 KGHSH and CDR2 LQKENI. The CDR3 is 15 residues long.

A single count supports this clone. The rearrangement uses TRBV7-2 and TRBJ2-1; 11 nucleotides match TRBD2. This CDR3 comprises 15 residues. Germline V lookup: CDR1 SGHTA, CDR2 FQGNSA. V was clipped by 5 bases and J by 4 bases; unmatched bases: 4. The CDR3 sequence: CASSPGLAEYNEQFF. The CDR3 nucleotides read TGTGCCAGCAGCCCGGGACTAGCGGAGTACAATGAGCAGTTCTTC.

This clone has just one count. The chain uses TRBV19 and TRBJ1-5; 7 bases align to TRBD1. The CDR3 loop spans 13 amino acids. The V and J ends lost 5 bases and 4 bases, in that order; junction bases with no gene match: 2. Germline CDR1 is LNHDA and CDR2 is SQIVND (reference sequence). CDR3 region: CASSGTANQPQHF. CDR3 nucleotide sequence: TGTGCCAGTAGTGGGACAGCAAATCAGCCCCAGCATTTT.

J is TRBJ2-4 and V is TRBV30; D unresolved. Trimming took 1 base from V and 0 from J, leaving 7 bases between them. CDR1 GTSNPN and CDR2 SVGIG come from the germline V gene (reference sequence). The length of the CDR3 is 14 residues. CDR3 sequence reads: CAWSGVVAKNIQYF. The CDR3 DNA follows: TGTGCCTGGAGTGGAGTTGTAGCCAAAAACATTCAGTACTTC.

The J gene is TRBJ1-1, the V gene TRBV19; D not certain. Germline V gene data show CDR1 as LNHDA and CDR2 as SQIVND (reference sequence). The CDR3 consists of 13 residues. Trimming took 8 bases from V and 11 from J, leaving 21 bases between them. The CDR3 is CASAMRQDREAFF. The CDR3 nucleotides are TGTGCCAGTGCGATGCGGCAGGATAGGGAGGCTTTCTTT.

This sequence joins TRBV27 and TRBJ2-1, with TRBD2 matching over 8 bases. Germline-derived CDR1 and CDR2 are MNHEY and SMNVEV (reference sequence). This CDR3 has 18 amino acids. Trimming at V came to 10 bases and at J to 0 bases, leaving 17 bases not matched to a gene. CDR3 sequence reads: CATKLAVKPYSSYNEQFF. Here the CDR3 DNA reads TGTGCCACCAAACTAGCGGTCAAACCTTATAGCTCCTACAATGAGCAGTTCTTC.

The rearrangement links TRBV4-1 to TRBJ2-5; 9 bases line up with TRBD2. The CDR3 has 19 amino acids. Trimming at V came to 0 bases and at J to 5 bases, leaving 16 bases not matched to a gene. Germline V CDR1 and CDR2: MGHRA, YSYEKL. The DNA of the CDR3 is TGCGCCAGCAGCCAAGAAGCGTCGTTAGCGGGGGAGGATGGGGAGACCCAGTACTTC. Its translation: CASSQEASLAGEDGETQYF.

The rearrangement uses TRBV7-1 and TRBJ2-1; D gene ambiguous. TRBV7-1 counts as an open reading frame of uncertain function. Trimming left V 5 bases short and J 8 bases short, with 10 bases between. The CDR3 length is 12 residues. The CDR3 loop reads CASSRTLDEQFF. For the CDR3, the DNA is TGTGCCAGCAGCAGAACCTTGGATGAGCAGTTCTTC.

As for this clone: A much bigger clone sits one base away, suggesting this may be a read error. The chain employs TRBV6-1 and TRBJ2-7; 13 bases map to TRBD2. CDR1 is MNHNS and CDR2 is SASEGT in the germline V gene. This CDR3 spans 14 amino acids. The ends lost 6 bases at V and 3 bases at J; junction bases unmatched: 2. The CDR3 sequence is CASSRTSGSYEQYF. CDR3 DNA: TGTGCCAGCAGCCGGACTAGCGGGAGCTACGAGCAGTACTTC.

J is TRBJ2-7 and V is TRBV6-6; a weak D match, TRBD1 (7 bases). V lost 5 bases, J lost 2 bases, and 19 bases lay in between. CDR3 size: 16 residues. Germline V gives CDR1 MNHNY, CDR2 SVGAGI (reference sequence). This chain's CDR3 is CASSPRGDSGTYEQYF. CDR3 nucleotide sequence: TGTGCCAGCAGTCCTAGGGGGGACAGCGGAACCTACGAGCAGTACTTC.

The chain employs TRBV9 and TRBJ1-2, with 12 positions matching TRBD1. The CDR3 extends over 18 amino acids. V shed 0 bases, J shed 4 bases, and the junction held 10 bases outside the gene matches. Germline V lookup: CDR1 SGDLS, CDR2 YYNGEE. CDR3 coding DNA: TGTGCCAGCAGCGTAGCTCGGGACAGGGGGCCTTTTCCCTATGGCTACACCTTC. The encoded protein is CASSVARDRGPFPYGYTF.

V is TRBV21-1 and J is TRBJ1-2. TRBV21-1 is deemed a pseudogene. This CDR3 region has 14 residues. The CDR3 here is CASSKRASFYGYTF. The DNA for the CDR3 is TGTGCCAGCAGCAAACGGGCCAGCTTCTATGGCTACACCTTC.

This clone was seen only once. This may come from a read error, since a much larger clone is one base off. The chain joins TRBV5-1 to TRBJ1-6; possibly TRBD1 for D (5 bases). This CDR3 comprises 14 residues. V shed 1 base and J shed 6 bases, with 8 bases lying between them. CDR1 is SGHRS and CDR2 is YFSETQ in the germline V gene. CDR3 protein: CASSLRGSNSPLHF. In DNA form, the CDR3 reads TGCGCCAGCAGCTTGCGGGGCAGTAATTCACCCCTCCACTTT.

The rearrangement uses TRBV5-1 and TRBJ2-1, with D possibly matching TRBD2 (5 bases). Germline CDR1 is SGHRS and CDR2 is YFSETQ. With 3 bases removed from V and 6 bases from J, the gap between germline ends came to 13 bases. There are 14 residues in the CDR3. The CDR3 DNA follows: TGCGCCAGCAGCTACGGTGGAGGATTCAATGAGCAGTTCTTC. Encoded protein: CASSYGGGFNEQFF.

The chain links TRBV13 to TRBJ1-4; no definite D call. Germline lookup yields CDR1 PRHDT and CDR2 FYEKMQ (reference sequence). With 0 bases removed from V and 8 bases from J, the gap between germline ends came to 13 bases. The CDR3 is 15 residues long. The CDR3 loop reads CASSLGGATVEKLFF. CDR3 DNA: TGTGCCAGCAGCTTAGGGGGAGCTACTGTCGAAAAACTGTTTTTT.

The chain carries TRBV7-9 and TRBJ2-7; no reliable D call. The germline V gene has CDR1 SEHNR and CDR2 FQNEAQ (reference sequence). Trimming took 5 bases from V and 1 from J, leaving 12 bases between them. The CDR3 loop spans 14 amino acids. The CDR3 bases are TGTGCCAGCAGCGCCCAGAGTAGTTCCTACGAGCAGTACTTC. Residues: CASSAQSSSYEQYF.

V is TRBV19 and J is TRBJ1-5, with 8 bases identical to TRBD1. From germline, CDR1 is LNHDA and CDR2 SQIVND (reference sequence). V shed 9 bases and J 9 bases; nucleotides not matched to a gene: 10. The CDR3 has 13 amino acids. Written as DNA, the CDR3 is TGTGCCAGCTCTAAGGACAGGGACCCGCCCCAGCATTTT. This gives the protein CASSKDRDPPQHF.

This chain joins TRBV29-1 and TRBJ2-1; 7 bases line up with TRBD2. The CDR3 sequence is 15 residues long. Germline trimming cut 3 bases from V and 1 base from J; bases unmatched to any gene: 6. Germline assignment: CDR1 SQVTM and CDR2 ANQGSEA. This CDR3 is CSVEGGSRSYNEQFF. The CDR3, as DNA: TGCAGCGTTGAGGGGGGGTCACGATCCTACAATGAGCAGTTCTTC.

The chain employs TRBV5-1 and TRBJ2-7, with 9 bases matching TRBD2. In germline, CDR1 is SGHRS, CDR2 YFSETQ. The CDR3 totals 15 residues. Trimming took 4 bases from V and 0 from J; bases not matched to a gene: 5. The CDR3 sequence: CASSPLAGSSYEQYF. CDR3 coding DNA: TGCGCCAGCAGCCCCCTAGCGGGGAGCTCCTACGAGCAGTACTTC.

Of note for this clone: This likely stems from a read error, as it lies one base from a far larger clone. V gene TRBV11-2 combines with J gene TRBJ2-7; the match to TRBD1 covers 8 bases. The CDR3 loop spans 15 amino acids. CDR1 SGHAT and CDR2 FQNNGV come from the germline V gene. V dropped 1 base and J dropped 4; count of bases not matched to a gene: 6. The DNA for the CDR3 is TGTGCCAGCAGCTTAGCAGGGGGCAGGTTGTACGAGCAGTACTTC. This translates into CASSLAGGRLYEQYF.

The chain couples TRBV2 to TRBJ1-5; D perhaps matches TRBD1 (6 bases). The CDR3 has 15 amino acids. Germline V lookup: CDR1 SNHLY, CDR2 FYNNEI. The ends were cut back, 4 bases at V and 3 bases at J, with 13 bases in the middle. CDR3: CASSGGQGSNQPQHF. In DNA, the CDR3 is TGTGCCAGCAGTGGGGGGCAGGGATCCAATCAGCCCCAGCATTTT.

The genes are TRBV6-1 and TRBJ2-1; D not resolved. This CDR3 has 13 residues. Trimming took 2 bases from V and 3 from J, leaving 5 bases between them. Looked up from germline, CDR1 is MNHNS and CDR2 is SASEGT. CDR3: CASSELFYNEQFF. The CDR3 DNA sequence: TGTGCCAGCAGTGAACTGTTCTACAATGAGCAGTTCTTC.

The chain employs TRBV2 and TRBJ2-1; D is possibly TRBD1 (6 bases). CDR1 and CDR2 from the germline V gene are SNHLY and FYNNEI. Trimming took 7 bases from V and 4 from J, leaving 8 bases between them. The CDR3 is 12 amino acids. The CDR3 spells CASTTGYNEQFF. The CDR3 region has the DNA TGTGCCAGCACCACAGGGTACAATGAGCAGTTCTTC.

The rearrangement links TRBV5-1 to TRBJ2-5; a weak D match, TRBD2 (6 bases). The germline CDR1 and CDR2 sequences are SGHRS and YFSETQ. V lost 4 bases, J lost 5 bases, and 18 bases lay in between. The CDR3 is 15 residues long. The CDR3 protein is CASSPTGLSGETQYF. CDR3 DNA: TGCGCCAGCAGCCCAACGGGACTTTCCGGGGAGACCCAGTACTTC.

The CDR3 DNA is TGCAGCGTTGCCCGGGCCAATGAGCAGTTCTTC. Translation: CSVARANEQFF. This chain uses TRBV29-1 with TRBJ2-1; D call uncertain. Germline CDR1 and CDR2: SQVTM and ANQGSEA. V lost 4 bases, J lost 6 bases, and 7 bases lay in between. The CDR3 consists of 11 residues.